This T cell receptor (beta chain) originates from a study of T cell changes during pregnancy in multiple sclerosis. Profiled with immunoSEQ multiplex PCR; TCRdb holds only in-frame clones, not every one. The sample lists around 44,000 clones, almost 95% occurring once. V was trimmed by 0 bases and J by 4 bases, leaving 20 bases between them. The CDR3 is 18 residues long. The germline V gene has CDR1 SGHAT and CDR2 FQNNGV. This clone was counted a single time. This clonotype was obtained from a female donor with multiple sclerosis, enrolled in a pregnancy study. The sample taken for sequencing was peripheral blood. The chain carries TRBV11-2 and TRBJ2-3, with D perhaps TRBD2 (6 bases). CDR3 in amino acids: CASSLDGLLSGVPDTQYF. The DNA for the CDR3 is TGTGCCAGCAGCTTAGATGGGCTTTTGTCGGGAGTCCCAGATACGCAGTATTTT.